The present T cell receptor (beta chain) was sequenced within a study of sequential checkpoint blockade in melanoma. Study observations and caveats: Mutational load did not correlate with tumor T-cell fraction or clonality.

The germline gives CDR1 SGHTA, CDR2 FQGNSA. V trimming: 4 bases; J trimming: 4 bases; junction bases outside the gene matches: 1. The CDR3 sequence is 13 residues long. This clone is labeled medium-sized. Its antigen is currently unknown. The assay was immunoSEQ multiplex PCR, and TCRdb's table has in-frame clones only and misses some. The table has about 490 clones, roughly 21% seen once. Treatment of the sample: randomized to nivolumab then ipilimumab (arm A) or the reverse (arm B). This sequence was found in a human donor with melanoma. The source material was tumor tissue (inferred from file names), sampled from a patient given nivolumab and ipilimumab in sequence. The V call is TRBV7-2, the J call TRBJ2-1; 7 bases are shared with TRBD1. The CDR3 DNA reads TGTGCCAGCAGCTGGGACAGTTACAATGAGCAGTTCTTC. As protein: CASSWDSYNEQFF.